A single T cell receptor beta chain is shown here with its context. Looked up from germline, CDR1 is SNHLY and CDR2 is FYNNEI. V was shortened by 8 bases and J by 12 bases, with 26 bases between the two germline ends. The CDR3 spans 15 residues. Profiling relied on immunoSEQ multiplex PCR, and the TCRdb table lists in-frame clones only, not all of them. In the table there are roughly 140,000 clones, 80% to 90% of which are singletons. These data originate in a study of blood T cell repertoires in COVID-19. The receptor was derived from a woman aged 55-69 years with active COVID-19. Sequencing used peripheral blood. V is TRBV2 and J is TRBJ2-1; maybe TRBD2 (6 bases). The CDR3, as DNA: TGTGCCAGCGGGCTCGTATCCGGAGGGATCGCGGGGCAGTTCTTC. It yields the protein CASGLVSGGIAGQFF.